These 20 T cell receptor beta chains were sequenced from one sample in a study of neurological immune-mediated disorders. TCRdb reanalysed the 5' RACE reads using MiXCR and keeps one entry per CDR3 protein. The sample has 40,000 to 55,000 distinct CDR3 sequences; about a tenth are singletons. Sequenced sample: PBMCs. Receptors originate from a middle-aged woman with HTLV-1-associated myelopathy (HAM/TSP).

Many counts were recorded for this clonotype. This chain connects TRBV7-9 to TRBJ2-7; 7 nucleotides line up with TRBD2. CDR1 and CDR2 from the germline V gene are SEHNR and FQNEAQ (reference sequence). With V trimmed by 2 bases and J by 7 bases, 5 bases remained unmatched. CDR3 length equals 13 residues. The CDR3 spells CASSLWGGKEQYF. In DNA, the CDR3 is TGTGCCAGCAGCTTATGGGGGGGGAAGGAGCAGTACTTC.

The sample holds many counts of this clonotype. This sequence joins TRBV12-3 or TRBV12-4 and TRBJ1-5; 8 nucleotides match TRBD1. Trimming removed 4 bases from V and 5 bases from J; junction bases left unmatched: 7. This CDR3 has 15 amino acids. Here the CDR3 DNA reads TGTGCCAGCAGTTCCGGGACAGGTCTTTATCAGCCCCAGCATTTT. It codes for CASSSGTGLYQPQHF.

This clonotype showed up many times. The rearrangement uses TRBV4-1 and TRBJ2-3; D is perhaps TRBD1 or TRBD2 (6 bases each). Germline CDR1 and CDR2: MGHRA and YSYEKL. The CDR3 sequence is 15 residues long. Trimming took 3 bases from V and 2 from J, leaving 12 bases between them. The CDR3 loop reads CASSHLGGHTDTQYF. The CDR3 nucleotides read TGCGCCAGCAGCCATCTCGGGGGCCACACAGATACGCAGTATTTT.

Ten or more counts support this clonotype. The V call is TRBV7-9, the J call TRBJ2-3, with 14 bases lining up with TRBD2. CDR3 length: 16 residues. The J segment lost 5 bases and the V segment lost 5 bases, leaving 6 bases of the junction unmatched. Germline-derived CDR1 and CDR2 are SEHNR and FQNEAQ (reference sequence). The CDR3: CASSRGLAGEEDTQYF. CDR3 bases: TGTGCCAGCAGCCGGGGACTAGCGGGGGAGGAAGATACGCAGTATTTT.

Only a few counts were recorded for this clonotype. J is TRBJ2-7 and V is TRBV4-1; no clear D. This CDR3 has 14 amino acids. Germline CDR1 reads MGHRA; CDR2 reads YSYEKL. V lost 1 base to trimming and J lost 6 bases, with 13 bases between them. This CDR3 is CASSQVLDGSEQYF. The CDR3 DNA reads as TGCGCCAGCAGCCAAGTTTTAGACGGAAGCGAGCAGTACTTC.

This clonotype was seen many times. DNA of the CDR3: TGCAGTGCTCCCGATAAGACAGGGGGCTATGGCTACACCTTC. Translation: CSAPDKTGGYGYTF. The V gene is TRBV20-1, the J gene TRBJ1-2; 9 nucleotides line up with TRBD1. Looked up from germline, CDR1 is DFQATT and CDR2 is SNEGSKA (reference sequence). V was pared by 5 bases and J by 4 bases, with 8 bases of the junction left unmatched. The CDR3 extends over 14 amino acids.

At least ten counts were recorded for this clonotype. The chain carries TRBV20-1 and TRBJ1-2; a weak D match, TRBD1 (6 bases). CDR3 length equals 14 residues. V was pared by 5 bases and J by 5 bases, with 18 bases between. Looked up from germline, CDR1 is DFQATT and CDR2 is SNEGSKA (reference sequence). DNA for the CDR3: TGCAGTGCTCACCGGGACATAGAACTATATGGCTACACCTTC. This gives the protein CSAHRDIELYGYTF.

At least ten counts were recorded for this clonotype. The J gene is TRBJ2-1, the V gene TRBV5-1; unclear D gene. The CDR3 is made up of 15 amino acids. V was cut by 0 bases and J by 0 bases, with 7 bases left in between. CDR1 and CDR2 from the germline V gene are SGHRS and YFSETQ. DNA for the CDR3: TGCGCCAGCAGCTTGGAGGGAACCTCCTACAATGAGCAGTTCTTC. Protein sequence: CASSLEGTSYNEQFF.

This clonotype was seen ten or more times. The CDR3 here is CASSSSPLSSGNTIYF. The CDR3 DNA sequence: TGTGCCAGCAGCTCTTCTCCTCTTAGCTCTGGAAACACCATATATTTT. The genes are TRBV7-2 and TRBJ1-3; D is undetermined. This CDR3 is 16 amino acids long. Trimming took off 4 bases at V and 0 bases at J, with 13 bases between the two ends. The germline V gene encodes CDR1 SGHTA and CDR2 FQGNSA.

In this sample, this clonotype turned up many times. The CDR3 DNA sequence: TGCGCCAGCAGCTTGGGTGGCGGGGGAAACTACAATGAGCAGTTCTTC. Translation: CASSLGGGGNYNEQFF. The chain uses TRBV5-1 and TRBJ2-1; TRBD2 matches 7 bases. CDR3 size: 16 residues. Germline CDR1 reads SGHRS; CDR2 reads YFSETQ. With V trimmed by 0 bases and J by 3 bases, 6 bases remained unmatched. Complete variable domain (other parts from reference TRBV5-1 and TRBJ2-1): KAGVTQTPRYLIKTRGQQVTLSCSPISGHRSVSWYQQTPGQGLQFLFEYFSETQRNKGNFPGRFSGRQFSNSRSEMNVSTLELGDSALYLCASSLGGGGNYNEQFFGPGTRLTVL.

With respect to this clonotype: With a much larger clone just one base away, this may be a read error. The chain uses TRBV12-3 or TRBV12-4 and TRBJ2-3; 7 bases are shared with TRBD1. The CDR3 covers 16 residues. The chain's CDR3 is CANSFGTAPSTDTQYF. The CDR3 DNA reads TGTGCCAACAGTTTCGGGACAGCCCCTAGCACAGATACGCAGTATTTT.

This clonotype occurred many times. The chain combines TRBV4-3 with TRBJ1-3; D perhaps matches TRBD1 (5 bases). The germline V gene encodes CDR1 LGHNA and CDR2 YSLEER. The CDR3 is made up of 16 amino acids. V lost 0 bases and J 2 bases, leaving 11 bases between the germline ends. The CDR3 DNA follows: TGCGCCAGCAGCCAAGATCCCGCAGGGACTGGAAACACCATATATTTT. This gives the protein CASSQDPAGTGNTIYF.

In its sample, this clonotype was seen many times. This chain uses TRBV5-1 with TRBJ1-1; no clear D. CDR3 length: 18 amino acids. Trimming removed 0 bases at V and 4 bases at J, with 22 bases between. Germline V gene data show CDR1 as SGHRS and CDR2 as YFSETQ. CDR3 coding DNA: TGCGCCAGCAGCTTGGTCCCCCGGGGAGAGGGCCGGCGCACTGAAGCTTTCTTT. This encodes CASSLVPRGEGRRTEAFF.

V and J are TRBV7-2 and TRBJ2-5, with D possibly matching TRBD2 (6 bases). Germline V gene lookup returns CDR1 SGHTA and CDR2 FQGNSA. The CDR3 has 19 amino acids. Deletions cut 0 bases from V and 2 bases from J, with 22 bases between. CDR3 DNA sequence: TGTGCCAGCAGCTTAGCTTTCCTAGCGCGGTGCGCCCAACAAGAGACCCAGTACTTC. As protein: CASSLAFLARCAQQETQYF. Variable domain in full (rest from reference TRBV7-2 and TRBJ2-5): GAGVSQSPSNKVTEKGKDVELRCDPISGHTALYWYRQSLGQGLEFLIYFQGNSAPDKSGLPSDRFSAERTGGSVSTLTIQRTQQEDSAVYLCASSLAFLARCAQQETQYFGPGTRLLVL.

The sample holds many counts of this clonotype. The chain recombines TRBV5-1 with TRBJ2-7; 9 nucleotides line up with TRBD1. V shed 1 base, J shed 5 bases, and the junction held 7 bases outside the gene matches. The CDR3 spans 15 residues. The germline gives CDR1 SGHRS, CDR2 YFSETQ. The CDR3 protein is CASSLIQGARNEQYF. The DNA for the CDR3 is TGCGCCAGCAGCTTGATACAGGGGGCGCGAAACGAGCAGTACTTC.

This clonotype was seen repeatedly, ten times or more. The chain combines TRBV4-3 with TRBJ1-1, with TRBD1 identical over 8 bases. In germline, CDR1 is LGHNA, CDR2 YSLEER. J gave up 0 bases and V 4 bases, and 7 bases lay outside the gene matches. The CDR3 contains 16 residues. CDR3 in DNA: TGCGCCAGCAGCCGGGCAGGGGGCTTCTTGAACACTGAAGCTTTCTTT. Its translation is CASSRAGGFLNTEAFF.

This clonotype appeared many times. V and J are TRBV20-1 and TRBJ2-7; D not resolved. Trimming shortened V by 3 bases and J by 7 bases, and 10 bases separated the two germline ends. The CDR3 loop spans 11 amino acids. From germline, CDR1 is DFQATT and CDR2 SNEGSKA (reference sequence). The CDR3 protein is CSARLGWEQYF. The CDR3 coding sequence is TGCAGTGCTAGGTTGGGGTGGGAGCAGTACTTC.

This clonotype appeared many times. This sequence joins TRBV28 and TRBJ1-1, with D hard to call. This CDR3 region has 12 residues. CDR1 is MDHEN, CDR2 SYDVKM, per germline. V was cut by 6 bases and J by 2 bases, with 7 bases left in between. CDR3 amino acids: CASRRGNTEAFF. As DNA, the CDR3 is TGTGCCAGCAGACGGGGTAACACTGAAGCTTTCTTT. The full variable domain, rest sourced from reference TRBV28 and TRBJ1-1, is DVKVTQSSRYLVKRTGEKVFLECVQDMDHENMFWYRQDPGLGLRLIYFSYDVKMKEKGDIPEGYSVSREKKERFSLILESASTNQTSMYLCASRRGNTEAFFGQGTRLTVV.

In this sample, this clonotype turned up many times. The chain has TRBV25-1 and TRBJ1-2; TRBD1 aligns across 8 bases. V lost 0 bases and J lost 7; bases outside the gene matches: 7. CDR3 length: 15 residues. CDR1 MGHDK and CDR2 SYGVNS come from the germline V gene. CDR3 bases: TGTGCCAGCAGTGAATATAGGACAGGGATCTCTGGCTACACCTTC. Its protein is CASSEYRTGISGYTF.

This clonotype was recorded at least ten times. The rearrangement uses TRBV29-1 and TRBJ1-1; 9 bases are a match to TRBD1. The germline CDR1 and CDR2 sequences are SQVTM and ANQGSEA. J lost 1 base, V lost 7 bases, and 19 bases had no gene match. The CDR3 contains 18 residues. The CDR3 region is CSGVFGTGTDARNTEAFF. CDR3 bases: TGCAGCGGTGTTTTCGGGACAGGGACCGATGCGAGGAACACTGAAGCTTTCTTT.